This record covers a single T cell receptor beta chain. Germline values: CDR1 LGHNA, CDR2 YNFKEQ. The CDR3 has 15 residues. J was trimmed by 8 bases and V by 5 bases; bases with no gene match: 12. Clones were sequenced by immunoSEQ multiplex PCR, and TCRdb holds only the in-frame ones, with some missing. This sample carries around 39,000 clones, around 90% of them seen once, and the ten largest clones take roughly 1.2%. This sample is drawn from a study of T cell changes during pregnancy in multiple sclerosis. The specimen comprised CD4+ T cells from peripheral blood mononuclear cells, sampled before pregnancy. The rearrangement links TRBV4-2 to TRBJ2-1; TRBD2 matches 7 bases. The TCR sequence derives from a female donor with multiple sclerosis, enrolled in a pregnancy study. The CDR3 region is CASSARTRGVHEQFF. Written as DNA, the CDR3 is TGTGCCAGCAGCGCGAGGACTAGAGGAGTTCATGAGCAGTTCTTC.